The clone carrying this T cell receptor beta chain showed up just a few times. The antigen is not known. By 5'RACE template switching, TCR cDNA was produced, with a universal primer site and UMIs added in the process. TCRdb itself ran the 5' RACE reads through MiXCR, one entry per CDR3 protein. This table has about 58,000 distinct CDR3 sequences, approximately 7% appearing once. Trimming took 5 bases from V and 1 from J, leaving 11 bases between them. Germline V gives CDR1 DFQATT, CDR2 SNEGSKA (reference sequence). CDR3 length equals 13 residues. The data belong to a study of T cells after yellow fever vaccination. Study-wide points: After the booster, 96% of CD4 and about 90% of CD8 primary-response clones were re-detected.

The V call is TRBV20-1, the J call TRBJ1-1; TRBD1 is a possible D gene (6 bases). The material was CD8+ T cells sorted from PBMCs, obtained on the day of the first yellow fever vaccination. The TCR originated in a man in his late teens or twenties who received the YFV17D yellow fever vaccine. The CDR3 DNA sequence: TGCAGTGCTTTTAGACAGGCGAACACTGAAGCTTTCTTT. It is translated as CSAFRQANTEAFF.